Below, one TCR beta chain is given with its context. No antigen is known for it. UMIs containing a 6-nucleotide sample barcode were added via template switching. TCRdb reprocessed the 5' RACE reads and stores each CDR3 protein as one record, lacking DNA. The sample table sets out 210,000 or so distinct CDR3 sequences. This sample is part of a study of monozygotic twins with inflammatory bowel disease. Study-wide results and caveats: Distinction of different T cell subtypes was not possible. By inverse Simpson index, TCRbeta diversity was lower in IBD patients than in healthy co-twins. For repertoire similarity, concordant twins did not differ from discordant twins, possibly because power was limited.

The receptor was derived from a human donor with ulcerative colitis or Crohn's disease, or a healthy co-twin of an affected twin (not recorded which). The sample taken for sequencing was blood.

The CDR3 reads CASSFGQTYEQYF. The rearrangement joins TRBV12-3 or TRBV12-4 to TRBJ2-7. This CDR3 has 13 residues.